These 27 T cell receptor beta chains were sequenced from one sample in a study of vaccination and CD4 T cells after COVID-19. These receptors are not linked to any known antigen. Sample treatment: roughly nine-day PBMC culture with coronavirus spike peptide pools or control peptides (ViraFEST assay). From the unexposed donor, CD4+ T cells were collected ahead of the COVID-19 pandemic (2011-2018). The Oncomine TCR Beta short-read assay generated sequence data from the DNA of cultured CD4+ T cells. TCRdb processed the PCR reads anew with MiXCR; each CDR3 protein has one entry. The data contain about 5,900 distinct CDR3 sequences, about a third of them seen just once; the ten biggest clones take up 25% to 35%. Sequenced: CD4+ T cells from blood, cultured in vitro. The source of these receptors is a human donor in good health.

The V gene is TRBV6-5, the J gene TRBJ2-5; TRBD2 agrees at 8 bases. The germline gives CDR1 MNHEY, CDR2 SVGAGI. V shed 0 bases and J 1 base; nucleotides not matched to a gene: 4. The CDR3 is 16 amino acids. The DNA of the CDR3 is TGTGCCAGCAGTTACTCCCAGCGGGGGCCCCAAGAGACCCAGTACTTC. It is translated as CASSYSQRGPQETQYF.

On this clonotype: Compared with germline, one end of the junction differs, possibly owing to a read error. The chain joins TRBV6-4 to TRBJ2-1, with 9 bases identical to TRBD2. The CDR3 runs 15 residues. Germline assignment: CDR1 MRHNA and CDR2 SNTAGT. As DNA, the CDR3 is TGTGCCGGCAGTGAAGCGGGGGGCTCCTACAATGAGCAGTTCTTC. As protein: CAGSEAGGSYNEQFF.

This clonotype was recorded a few times. The chain combines TRBV6-4 with TRBJ2-7; 8 bases agree with TRBD2. With 9 bases clipped from V and 3 bases from J, the junction kept 10 bases outside the gene matches. The CDR3 spans 14 residues. Germline CDR1 reads MRHNA; CDR2 reads SNTAGT. The CDR3 DNA follows: TGTGCCAGTTCATTAGATGCGGGGGGCTACGAGCAGTACTTC. Translation: CASSLDAGGYEQYF.

This clonotype was detected only a few times. This chain uses TRBV21-1 with TRBJ1-6; TRBD1 is the table's D call and was not checked against the DNA. TRBV21-1 is a listed pseudogene. This CDR3 spans 13 amino acids. The CDR3 spells CASSKGRGSPLHF. CDR3 nucleotide sequence: TGTGCCAGCAGCAAGGGCAGGGGTTCACCCCTCCACTTT.

This chain uses TRBV7-2 with TRBJ2-1; the D is unclear. This CDR3 is 11 amino acids long. Germline V gives CDR1 SGHTA, CDR2 FQGNSA. The ends were cut back, 5 bases at V and 11 bases at J, with 10 bases in the middle. DNA of the CDR3: TGTGCCAGCAGCAACGAATATAAGCAGTTCTTC. The encoded protein is CASSNEYKQFF.

This chain connects TRBV2 to TRBJ1-2, with D maybe TRBD1 (6 bases). V dropped 2 bases and J dropped 3 bases, with 10 bases sitting between them. CDR1 is SNHLY and CDR2 is FYNNEI in the germline V gene. This CDR3 is built from 14 residues. The CDR3 DNA sequence: TGTGCCAGCAGTGAACAGGGGTCCGACTATGGCTACACCTTC. Translated, it gives CASSEQGSDYGYTF.

This chain connects TRBV10-1 to TRBJ2-7; TRBD1 aligns across 10 bases. There are 14 residues in the CDR3. V dropped 5 bases and J dropped 5; count of bases not matched to a gene: 6. Germline assignment: CDR1 WNHNN and CDR2 SYGVQD (reference sequence). CDR3 sequence: CASSSGQGNDEQYF. The CDR3 region has the DNA TGCGCCAGCAGTTCGGGACAGGGGAACGACGAGCAGTACTTC.

This clonotype was seen a few times. The chain has TRBV15 and TRBJ2-3, with 8 positions matching TRBD1. Trimming cost V 8 bases and J 0 bases; bases outside gene matches: 7. Germline CDR1 is LNHNV and CDR2 is YYDKDF (reference sequence). CDR3 size: 15 residues. CDR3 in amino acids: CATLRDRGSTDTQYF. The CDR3 DNA is TGTGCCACCCTCCGCGACAGGGGTAGCACAGATACGCAGTATTTT.

This clonotype has only a few counts. V and J are TRBV20-1 and TRBJ1-3, with a tentative D call TRBD1 (6 bases). There are 15 residues in the CDR3. Deletions cut 5 bases from V and 1 base from J, with 15 bases between. Germline loops: CDR1 DFQATT, CDR2 SNEGSKA (reference sequence). The CDR3: CSAPWGPGSGNTIYF. The CDR3 nucleotides are TGCAGTGCTCCCTGGGGGCCGGGTTCTGGAAACACCATATATTTT.

The chain uses TRBV7-9 and TRBJ2-5; D is unresolved. The CDR3 contains 15 residues. Germline-derived CDR1 and CDR2 are SEHNR and FQNEAQ (reference sequence). Trimming took 2 bases from V and 1 from J, leaving 11 bases between them. The CDR3 reads CASSLSVMTQETQYF. Here the CDR3 DNA reads TGTGCCAGCAGCTTAAGTGTAATGACCCAAGAGACCCAGTACTTC.

The sample holds a few counts of this clonotype. The rearrangement links TRBV12-3 or TRBV12-4 to TRBJ1-2; D may be TRBD1 (6 bases). Trimming took 2 bases from V and 4 from J, leaving 17 bases between them. The CDR3 sequence is 16 residues long. The CDR3 coding sequence is TGTGCCAGCAGTTTACGGGGGCAGCTCGTGGGCTATGGCTACACCTTC. It specifies CASSLRGQLVGYGYTF.

In this sample, this clonotype turned up a few times. This chain connects TRBV7-2 to TRBJ1-3, with D perhaps matching TRBD1 (6 bases). Between the trimmed V and J ends, which lost 5 bases and 0 bases, there was a span of 11 bases. The CDR3 consists of 15 residues. Germline V gene sequence: CDR1 SGHTA, CDR2 FQGNSA. Here the CDR3 reads CASSPQGGSGNTIYF. The CDR3 bases are TGTGCCAGCAGCCCACAGGGTGGCTCTGGAAACACCATATATTTT. The variable domain in full, completed from reference TRBV7-2 and TRBJ1-3, reads GAGVSQSPSNKVTEKGKDVELRCDPISGHTALYWYRQSLGQGLEFLIYFQGNSAPDKSGLPSDRFSAERTGGSVSTLTIQRTQQEDSAVYLCASSPQGGSGNTIYFGEGSWLTVV.

This sequence joins TRBV18 and TRBJ1-2, with D tentatively TRBD1 (6 bases). The V and J ends lost 5 bases and 7 bases respectively, with 14 bases between them. The CDR3 contains 13 residues. Germline V gene lookup returns CDR1 KGHSH and CDR2 LQKENI. As DNA, the CDR3 is TGTGCCAGCTCATCATACAGGGACTCTGGCTACACCTTC. Its protein product is CASSSYRDSGYTF.

This rearrangement joins TRBV2 to TRBJ1-1, with D perhaps matching TRBD1 (5 bases). Trimming cost V 5 bases and J 4 bases, with 14 bases left between them. Germline loops: CDR1 SNHLY, CDR2 FYNNEI. This CDR3 spans 14 amino acids. CDR3 residues: CASSPDRGATEAFF. The CDR3 DNA reads TGTGCCAGCAGTCCGGATAGGGGAGCCACTGAAGCTTTCTTT. Together with reference TRBV2 and TRBJ1-1, the CDR3 gives the full variable domain: EPEVTQTPSHQVTQMGQEVILRCVPISNHLYFYWYRQILGQKVEFLVSFYNNEISEKSEIFDDQFSVERPDGSNFTLKIRSTKLEDSAMYFCASSPDRGATEAFFGQGTRLTVV.

The chain recombines TRBV6-1 with TRBJ2-7; D not resolved. The CDR3 totals 13 residues. CDR1 is MNHNS and CDR2 is SASEGT in the germline V gene. Trimming left V 5 bases short and J 1 base short, with 9 bases between. In nucleotides, the CDR3 is TGTGCCAGCAGTCCCTCCGGGTCCTACGAGCAGTACTTC. Residues: CASSPSGSYEQYF.

This clonotype was observed a few times. V and J are TRBV7-9 and TRBJ1-1; TRBD1 might be the D (6 bases). The CDR3 has 14 amino acids. Germline CDR1 reads SEHNR; CDR2 reads FQNEAQ (reference sequence). The V and J ends lost 5 bases and 1 base respectively, with 11 bases between them. The CDR3 DNA is TGTGCCAGCAGCCCATGGACAGAGAACACTGAAGCTTTCTTT. Translation: CASSPWTENTEAFF.

The genes are TRBV7-3 and TRBJ1-1; D may be TRBD1 (6 bases). The CDR3 is 15 residues long. Trimming stripped 4 bases from V and 1 base from J, with 13 bases between. The V gene's germline CDR1 is SGHTA and CDR2 FQGTGA. This CDR3 reads CASSSQGGGNTEAFF. The CDR3, as DNA: TGTGCCAGCAGCTCGCAGGGAGGGGGGAACACTGAAGCTTTCTTT.

V usage is TRBV7-6 and J usage is TRBJ2-7; D not resolved. The CDR3 has 14 amino acids. Germline V gene data show CDR1 as SGHVS and CDR2 as FNYEAQ. Between the trimmed V and J ends, which lost 0 bases and 9 bases, there was a span of 15 bases. The CDR3 is CASSLAETTNGQYF. The CDR3, as DNA: TGTGCCAGCAGCTTAGCCGAGACCACGAATGGGCAGTACTTC.

This clonotype was seen more than once but under ten times. The gene calls are TRBV10-3 and TRBJ1-2; 7 bases line up with TRBD1. This CDR3 is built from 16 residues. Germline CDR1 is ENHRY and CDR2 is SYGVKD. Trimming took 5 bases from V and 5 from J; bases not matched to a gene: 14. The CDR3: CAISTGDSQNGYGYTF. The CDR3 nucleotides read TGTGCCATCAGTACTGGGGACAGCCAGAATGGGTATGGCTACACCTTC.

A few counts support this clonotype. The chain employs TRBV6-1 and TRBJ2-3; D possibly corresponds to TRBD1 (6 bases). V was clipped by 8 bases and J by 4 bases, with 25 bases between them. From germline, CDR1 is MNHNS and CDR2 SASEGT. The CDR3 extends over 17 amino acids. The CDR3 sequence: CASPKGVFLRGADTQYF. CDR3 nucleotides: TGTGCCAGCCCTAAGGGGGTCTTCCTTAGGGGCGCAGATACGCAGTATTTT.

This clonotype was seen only a few times. The V and J genes are TRBV20-1 and TRBJ2-3, with 7 bases fitting TRBD2. The V segment lost 6 bases and the J segment 2 bases; nucleotides outside the gene matches: 5. The CDR3 loop spans 13 amino acids. CDR1 and CDR2 from the germline V gene are DFQATT and SNEGSKA (reference sequence). This CDR3 reads CSAILASTDTQYF. The CDR3, as DNA: TGCAGTGCGATACTAGCGTCCACAGATACGCAGTATTTT.

The rearrangement joins TRBV5-4 to TRBJ2-5; D may be TRBD1 or TRBD2 (5 bases each). The CDR3 spans 15 residues. Per the germline V gene, CDR1 is SGHNT and CDR2 is YYREEE (reference sequence). Trimming stripped 4 bases from V and 0 bases from J, with 13 bases between. CDR3 loop: CASSPYGGNQETQYF. Here the CDR3 DNA reads TGTGCCAGCAGCCCGTATGGGGGTAACCAAGAGACCCAGTACTTC.

This clonotype has just a few counts. The chain couples TRBV19 to TRBJ2-2; unclear D gene. The CDR3 is 11 residues long. V was clipped by 6 bases and J by 7 bases, with 6 bases between them. Germline V CDR1 and CDR2: LNHDA, SQIVND (reference sequence). CDR3 DNA sequence: TGTGCCAGTAGGACCCTCGGGGAGCTGTTTTTT. It is translated as CASRTLGELFF.

The table lists this clonotype with a few counts. The chain recombines TRBV19 with TRBJ1-1, with D unresolved. The CDR3 spans 13 residues. V lost 3 bases and J lost 5, with 10 bases in between. The germline V gene has CDR1 LNHDA and CDR2 SQIVND (reference sequence). The CDR3 DNA reads as TGTGCCAGTAGTATCTTGGGTGCTACTGAAGCTTTCTTT. This sequence encodes CASSILGATEAFF.

The table lists this clonotype with a few counts. The J gene is TRBJ1-6, the V gene TRBV7-2; 8 bases are shared with TRBD1. Germline trimming cut 5 bases from V and 10 bases from J; bases unmatched to any gene: 10. The CDR3 runs to 15 residues. CDR1 SGHTA and CDR2 FQGNSA come from the germline V gene. CDR3 loop: CASSTWTGKGSPLHF. CDR3 nucleotides: TGTGCCAGCAGCACCTGGACAGGGAAAGGCTCACCCCTCCACTTT.

The V and J genes are TRBV20-1 and TRBJ2-5; a possible D gene is TRBD2 (7 bases). CDR3 size: 14 residues. Trimming took 0 bases from V and 1 from J, leaving 9 bases between them. CDR1 and CDR2 (germline): DFQATT, SNEGSKA (reference sequence). The CDR3 reads CSARDGGAQETQYF. In nucleotides, the CDR3 is TGCAGTGCTAGAGATGGGGGGGCCCAAGAGACCCAGTACTTC.

This clonotype is classed as medium-sized. This chain links TRBV5-1 with TRBJ1-6; weak D call: TRBD1 (6 bases). This CDR3 spans 13 amino acids. Between the trimmed V and J ends, which lost 2 bases and 7 bases, there was a span of 7 bases. Per the germline V gene, CDR1 is SGHRS and CDR2 is YFSETQ. CDR3 loop: CASSFRGNSPLHF. In DNA, the CDR3 is TGCGCCAGCAGCTTCAGGGGCAATTCACCCCTCCACTTT.